This T cell receptor beta chain was recovered during a study of regulatory T cells in long-lasting Graves disease (dated by TCRdb to the early 2020s). For context, the study as a whole: Patients with newly diagnosed Graves' disease had been on antithyroid drugs for under 3 months. Peripheral blood TCR sequencing and RNA sequencing compared persistent Graves' disease patients with newly diagnosed Graves' disease patients. The study took place in China and was registered as a clinical trial. A total of around 35 samples underwent TCR sequencing: around 13 from persistent and 20 from newly diagnosed Graves' disease patients.

Including cysteine and phenylalanine, the CDR3 has 17 amino acids. The kept DNA is CDR3 alone, 51 bases in frame from the first base. Trimming removed 2 bases from V and 2 bases from J; the gene matches leave 12 bases unexplained. According to the study, the label for this sample's time point signals: newly diagnosed GD, antithyroid drugs for less than 3 months. RNA was extracted from PBMCs in TRIzol for both TCR sequencing and RNA sequencing. Graves' disease was diagnosed according to American Thyroid Association guidelines. Patients were recruited from an endocrinology department in Xi'an, China. Each patient gave approximately 10 milliliters of peripheral blood, collected in an EDTA anticoagulant tube. Ficoll Paque Plus density gradient separation was used to isolate PBMCs, and no further T cell sorting was performed. RNA quality was checked with an Agilent 2100 Bioanalyzer and agarose gel, and concentration with a NanoDrop 2000.

Findings and caveats that apply to the study as a whole: The authors acknowledged the small sample size as a limitation that may reduce accuracy. Sequencing and analysis were limited to the TCR beta chain. Persistent disease showed preferential use of TRBV28, TRBJ1-2 and TRBJ2-5, whereas newly diagnosed disease favored TRBV20-1 and TRBJ2-1. Only peripheral blood was studied, because thyroid tissue, the primary lesion, was inaccessible. More public clonotypes were shared among persistent patients (over 2,500) than among newly diagnosed patients (966). Persistent Graves' disease patients showed lower TCR Shannon entropy and fewer highly expanded clones than newly diagnosed patients, suggesting clonal expansion.

The library was generated by multiplex PCR. TCRdb shows the sequencer as Illumina HiSeq 4000. To build TCR beta libraries, CDR3 regions were amplified by Arm-PCR using iRepertoire HTBI primers. PCR products were gel purified before sequencing. From the authors' description of their analysis: Gene usage analysis of CDR3 amino acid clonotypes relied on the approximately 60 TRBV and fewer than 15 TRBJ segments identified across samples. COPE and FqMerger were used to merge the filtered high-quality paired reads into contigs. BLAST was used to align contigs to the IMGT TRBV, TRBD and TRBJ reference genes, and CDR3 was defined following IMGT. Highly expanded clones were defined as clonotypes with a frequency above 0.1%. Repertoire diversity was measured by Shannon entropy, and V-J evenness by the Gini coefficient. Public clonotypes were defined as clonotypes shared by more than one individual. The public reads were run again by TCRdb, first through fastp at Q25 and then through MiXCR, and only productive beta chains were kept. Here each entry gathers all rows of one CDR3 protein and keeps the most common genes and DNA. TCRdb, not the authors, supplied the V and J calls. Present in this sample are about 320,000 distinct CDR3 sequences, 15% to 20% of which were seen just once. The ten biggest clones cover around 37% of the sample.

The sample holds many counts of this clonotype. Its binding antigen is unknown. Within one base of it there is no much larger clone, and no base qualities were kept. This TCR was sampled from a female donor with Graves disease. This specimen was peripheral blood mononuclear cells (PBMCs), taken at new diagnosis, from a patient treated with antithyroid drugs. The sequence joins TRBV12-3 or TRBV12-4 to TRBJ2-7, with 7 bases in between that match TRBD2. Here is the DNA: TGTGCCAGCAGTTTAATGGGGAGGGACTTCAATGCCTACGAGCAGTACTTC. This translates into CASSLMGRDFNAYEQYF.